A single sample is the source of the 27 T cell receptor beta chains below, sequenced in a study of blood T cell repertoires in COVID-19. TCRdb keeps only in-frame clones here, not all; method: immunoSEQ multiplex PCR. The data contain about 180,000 clones, about 90% of them seen just once; the ten biggest clones take up roughly 9%. Sequenced material: PBMCs or T cells enriched from blood (not recorded which). These receptors all stem from a woman under 30 who had recovered from COVID-19.

This sequence joins TRBV11-2 and TRBJ1-1; D is unresolved. CDR3 length: 14 amino acids. CDR1 SGHAT and CDR2 FQNNGV come from the germline V gene. The V end lost 4 bases, the J end lost 3 bases, and 12 bases lay between the germline ends. The CDR3 DNA is TGTGCCAGCAGCTATACCCTCCGCGACACTGAAGCTTTCTTT. The encoded protein is CASSYTLRDTEAFF.

This clone has only one observation. The chain recombines TRBV19 with TRBJ1-5, with D perhaps matching TRBD1 (5 bases). CDR1 LNHDA and CDR2 SQIVND come from the germline V gene (reference sequence). V was trimmed by 1 base and J by 1 base, leaving 11 bases between them. The CDR3 length is 16 residues. The CDR3 region has the DNA TGTGCCAGTAGTATAGCGGGGGTCAGGAGCAATCAGCCCCAGCATTTT. Its translation: CASSIAGVRSNQPQHF.

This chain links TRBV6-6 with TRBJ2-1; D may be TRBD2 (6 bases). Trimming removed 6 bases from V and 4 bases from J, with 16 bases in between. The germline V gene has CDR1 MNHNY and CDR2 SVGAGI (reference sequence). The CDR3 totals 15 residues. The CDR3 is CASRLVVEGYNEQFF. CDR3 nucleotides: TGTGCCAGCAGACTCGTGGTGGAGGGATACAATGAGCAGTTCTTC.

This chain links TRBV28 with TRBJ1-4; TRBD1 might be the D (5 bases). This CDR3 region has 13 residues. The V and J ends lost 7 bases and 6 bases respectively, with 12 bases between them. The V gene's germline CDR1 is MDHEN and CDR2 SYDVKM. This chain's CDR3 is CASTTPGDEKLFF. The CDR3 DNA reads TGTGCCAGCACCACCCCGGGGGATGAAAAACTGTTTTTT.

The CDR3 spells CASSSTGQGAVGYTF. CDR3 sequence (DNA): TGTGCCAGCAGCTCCACTGGACAGGGGGCAGTTGGCTACACCTTC. The genes are TRBV7-9 and TRBJ1-2; 11 bases are shared with TRBD1. CDR1 SEHNR and CDR2 FQNEAQ come from the germline V gene (reference sequence). V was clipped by 4 bases and J by 7 bases; unmatched bases: 8. This CDR3 is built from 15 residues.

CDR3 nucleotides: TGTGCCAGTAGTCGGACTAGCGGGCCGACCTACAATGAGCAGTTCTTC. This encodes CASSRTSGPTYNEQFF. The V gene is TRBV19, the J gene TRBJ2-1; 11 nucleotides agree with TRBD2. Trimming at V came to 5 bases and at J to 2 bases, leaving 5 bases not matched to a gene. Germline CDR1 reads LNHDA; CDR2 reads SQIVND (reference sequence). The CDR3 totals 16 residues.

The V gene is TRBV7-9, the J gene TRBJ1-1; perhaps TRBD1 as D (5 bases). Germline V lookup: CDR1 SEHNR, CDR2 FQNEAQ (reference sequence). Trimming stripped 8 bases from V and 4 bases from J, with 17 bases between. The CDR3 is 14 amino acids. Here the CDR3 reads CASAYARRGTEAFF. The DNA of the CDR3 is TGTGCCAGCGCTTACGCGCGGAGGGGCACTGAAGCTTTCTTT.

The V gene is TRBV5-4, the J gene TRBJ2-7; D not certain. The CDR3 is 12 amino acids. Germline V lookup: CDR1 SGHNT, CDR2 YYREEE (reference sequence). Trimming shortened V by 1 base and J by 6 bases, and 8 bases separated the two germline ends. The chain's CDR3 is CASSLNSREQYF. CDR3 DNA: TGTGCCAGCAGCTTGAACAGTCGCGAGCAGTACTTC.

The chain carries TRBV19 and TRBJ2-2; D gene ambiguous. Germline lookup yields CDR1 LNHDA and CDR2 SQIVND (reference sequence). This CDR3 region has 12 residues. Trimming stripped 1 base from V and 7 bases from J, with 4 bases between. The CDR3 nucleotides read TGTGCCAGTAGTATAGTAGACGGGGAGCTGTTTTTT. Translation: CASSIVDGELFF.

V usage is TRBV10-3 and J usage is TRBJ2-3; 7 bases align to TRBD2. Germline V gene lookup returns CDR1 ENHRY and CDR2 SYGVKD. The CDR3 runs 14 residues. V was clipped by 2 bases and J by 5 bases; unmatched bases: 4. CDR3: CAISEGLAEDTQYF. DNA for the CDR3: TGTGCCATCAGTGAGGGGCTAGCGGAAGATACGCAGTATTTT.

The chain recombines TRBV18 with TRBJ1-1; D is undetermined. Trimming pared 3 bases from V and 1 base from J, leaving 12 bases between. The germline CDR1 and CDR2 sequences are KGHSH and LQKENI. The CDR3 is 15 residues long. Here the CDR3 reads CASSPSAASNTEAFF. The CDR3 coding sequence is TGTGCCAGCTCACCCTCCGCGGCCTCGAACACTGAAGCTTTCTTT.

The rearrangement links TRBV5-1 to TRBJ1-5; D remains unclear. Trimming removed 5 bases from V and 2 bases from J, with 11 bases in between. The length of the CDR3 is 14 residues. CDR1 is SGHRS and CDR2 is YFSETQ in the germline V gene. The CDR3 is CASSDSGGNQPQHF. Here the CDR3 DNA reads TGCGCCAGCAGTGATTCCGGAGGCAATCAGCCCCAGCATTTT.

This clone has only a few counts. The V call is TRBV4-2, the J call TRBJ2-1, with 7 bases identical to TRBD2. CDR3 length equals 19 residues. Unmatched junction bases numbered 16, after V lost 5 bases and J lost 0 bases. Per the germline V gene, CDR1 is LGHNA and CDR2 is YNFKEQ. The DNA of the CDR3 is TGTGCCAGCAGCTCACCTTCGACGGGACTACAGAGCTCCTACAATGAGCAGTTCTTC. Its translation is CASSSPSTGLQSSYNEQFF.

This clone was counted a single time. The chain uses TRBV5-8 and TRBJ2-7; 12 positions agree with TRBD2. Germline V CDR1 and CDR2: SGHTS, YDEGEE. The CDR3 totals 16 residues. V gave up 0 bases and J gave up 1 base; unmatched junction bases: 2. The CDR3 sequence: CASSLETSGGSYEQYF. CDR3 DNA sequence: TGTGCCAGCAGCTTGGAGACTAGCGGGGGTTCCTACGAGCAGTACTTC. Full variable domain (rest looked up from reference TRBV5-8 and TRBJ2-7): EAGVTQSPTHLIKTRGQQATLRCSPISGHTSVYWYQQALGLGLQFLLWYDEGEERNRGNFPPRFSGRQFPNYSSELNVNALELEDSALYLCASSLETSGGSYEQYFGPGTRLTVT.

Comment on this clone: At one boundary the junction diverges from the germline segment, which might be a read error. This sequence joins TRBV9 and TRBJ1-2, with D perhaps TRBD1 (5 bases). The CDR3 is 16 residues long. Germline CDR1 SGDLS, CDR2 YYNGEE. The CDR3 coding sequence is TGTGTCAGCAGTGGGGGGACGAAACTCTCTAACTATGGCTACACCTTC. Protein product: CVSSGGTKLSNYGYTF.

The gene calls are TRBV20-1 and TRBJ2-4; D perhaps matches TRBD1 (6 bases). Trimming stripped 3 bases from V and 0 bases from J, with 15 bases between. The CDR3 is 16 amino acids. The V gene's germline CDR1 is DFQATT and CDR2 SNEGSKA (reference sequence). Here the CDR3 reads CSASIGGRLAKNIQYF. DNA of the CDR3: TGCAGTGCTAGTATTGGGGGCCGTTTAGCCAAAAACATTCAGTACTTC.

V gene TRBV19 combines with J gene TRBJ2-3; D is undetermined. The CDR3 runs to 15 residues. Trimming removed 1 base from V and 3 bases from J, with 11 bases in between. Germline V CDR1 and CDR2: LNHDA, SQIVND (reference sequence). The CDR3 loop reads CASSIGGSETDTQYF. The DNA of the CDR3 is TGTGCCAGTAGTATAGGAGGTTCAGAAACAGATACGCAGTATTTT.

The chain is built from TRBV11-3 and TRBJ2-2, with D tentatively TRBD2 (5 bases). This CDR3 is built from 17 residues. Trimming cost V 1 base and J 1 base, with 13 bases left between them. The V gene's germline CDR1 is SGHNT and CDR2 YENEEA. CDR3 protein: CASSLGGGGGNTGELFF. CDR3 sequence (DNA): TGTGCCAGCAGCTTAGGAGGAGGCGGAGGGAACACCGGGGAGCTGTTTTTT.

The V gene is TRBV30, the J gene TRBJ1-1; 10 bases are shared with TRBD1. Looked up from germline, CDR1 is GTSNPN and CDR2 is SVGIG (reference sequence). The trim removed 3 bases at V and 5 bases at J, leaving 9 bases unmatched. This CDR3 comprises 15 residues. The CDR3 sequence: CAWRPKTGGRTEAFF. CDR3 in DNA: TGTGCCTGGAGACCTAAGACAGGGGGCAGGACTGAAGCTTTCTTT.

The rearrangement uses TRBV28 and TRBJ2-7; D is perhaps TRBD1 (5 bases). CDR3 length: 9 residues. Deletions cut 11 bases from V and 8 bases from J, with 10 bases between. The germline gives CDR1 MDHEN, CDR2 SYDVKM. This chain's CDR3 is CAGPGQQYF. CDR3 DNA: TGTGCCGGTCCAGGGCAGCAGTACTTC.

This clone was counted a single time. The chain joins TRBV28 to TRBJ2-6; the D is unclear. CDR1 and CDR2 (germline): MDHEN, SYDVKM. This CDR3 region has 15 residues. V shed 7 bases and J shed 0 bases, with 10 bases lying between them. The CDR3, as DNA: TGTGCCAGCACTGAGAAGAACTCTGGGGCCAACGTCCTGACTTTC. Translated, it gives CASTEKNSGANVLTF.

The chain links TRBV20-1 to TRBJ1-3; D is ambiguous. Germline values: CDR1 DFQATT, CDR2 SNEGSKA (reference sequence). Trimming left V 3 bases short and J 3 bases short, with 6 bases between. The CDR3 is made up of 12 amino acids. CDR3 residues: CSASILGNTIYF. The CDR3 DNA reads as TGCAGTGCTAGTATCCTTGGAAACACCATATATTTT.

The J gene is TRBJ1-1, the V gene TRBV28; TRBD1 agrees at 7 bases. This CDR3 has 15 amino acids. Losses at the gene ends were 6 bases for V and 1 base for J; bases not matched to a gene: 8. Germline V gives CDR1 MDHEN, CDR2 SYDVKM. The CDR3 spells CASRFFGTENTEAFF. In nucleotides, the CDR3 is TGTGCCAGCAGATTCTTCGGGACAGAGAACACTGAAGCTTTCTTT.

The chain joins TRBV5-1 to TRBJ2-4, with 11 bases identical to TRBD1. Germline V CDR1 and CDR2: SGHRS, YFSETQ. Trimming cost V 4 bases and J 7 bases; bases outside gene matches: 10. The CDR3 covers 16 residues. The CDR3 nucleotides read TGCGCCAGCAGCATGACGCCAGGACAGGGGGCGAACATTCAGTACTTC. Protein: CASSMTPGQGANIQYF. Complete variable domain (other parts from reference TRBV5-1 and TRBJ2-4): KAGVTQTPRYLIKTRGQQVTLSCSPISGHRSVSWYQQTPGQGLQFLFEYFSETQRNKGNFPGRFSGRQFSNSRSEMNVSTLELGDSALYLCASSMTPGQGANIQYFGAGTRLSVL.

This rearrangement joins TRBV19 to TRBJ2-2, with 9 bases that match TRBD2. The CDR3 loop spans 16 amino acids. With 7 bases clipped from V and 3 bases from J, the junction kept 9 bases outside the gene matches. CDR1 and CDR2 from the germline V gene are LNHDA and SQIVND (reference sequence). The chain's CDR3 is CASNKEGGRDTGELFF. The CDR3 coding sequence is TGTGCCAGTAACAAAGAGGGCGGGAGGGACACCGGGGAGCTGTTTTTT.

The chain uses TRBV27 and TRBJ2-7, with 7 bases fitting TRBD2. Losses at the gene ends were 3 bases for V and 3 bases for J; bases not matched to a gene: 5. Looked up from germline, CDR1 is MNHEY and CDR2 is SMNVEV (reference sequence). The CDR3 spans 14 residues. The CDR3 here is CASSLGRANYEQYF. DNA of the CDR3: TGTGCCAGCAGTTTGGGGAGGGCCAACTACGAGCAGTACTTC.

The chain combines TRBV28 with TRBJ2-7; maybe TRBD2 (7 bases). Germline V CDR1 and CDR2: MDHEN, SYDVKM. The CDR3 spans 15 residues. V gave up 6 bases and J gave up 2 bases, with 17 bases separating them. The CDR3 bases are TGTGCCAGCAGCCCCAAACGGGGGGCTGCCTACGAGCAGTACTTC. It encodes CASSPKRGAAYEQYF. Full variable domain (rest looked up from reference TRBV28 and TRBJ2-7): DVKVTQSSRYLVKRTGEKVFLECVQDMDHENMFWYRQDPGLGLRLIYFSYDVKMKEKGDIPEGYSVSREKKERFSLILESASTNQTSMYLCASSPKRGAAYEQYFGPGTRLTVT.